Each of the 14 T cell receptor beta chains below was sequenced from the same sample in a study of somatic mutations in cytotoxic T cells in rheumatoid arthritis. Profiled with immunoSEQ multiplex PCR; TCRdb holds only in-frame clones, not every one. The sample holds 20,000 or so clones; about 83% are singletons and the top ten take about 10%. The sequenced material came from CD8+ T cells sorted from blood. These receptors came from a man aged 18-30 years with rheumatoid arthritis.

This sequence joins TRBV28 and TRBJ2-3; the D is unclear. Trimming left V 2 bases short and J 2 bases short, with 8 bases between. CDR3 length equals 14 residues. Per germline, CDR1 MDHEN and CDR2 SYDVKM. In nucleotides, the CDR3 is TGTGCCAGCAGTTTACAACTCATCACAGATACGCAGTATTTT. This sequence encodes CASSLQLITDTQYF.

The genes are TRBV30 and TRBJ2-7, with D tentatively TRBD1 (5 bases). The CDR3 runs to 15 residues. The germline V gene has CDR1 GTSNPN and CDR2 SVGIG (reference sequence). V lost 0 bases and J lost 0, with 12 bases in between. The CDR3 here is CAWSVVGASSYEQYF. The CDR3 DNA follows: TGTGCCTGGAGTGTCGTAGGGGCAAGCTCCTACGAGCAGTACTTC. Full variable domain (remainder filled in from reference TRBV30 and TRBJ2-7): SQTIHQWPATLVQPVGSPLSLECTVEGTSNPNLYWYRQAAGRGLQLLFYSVGIGQISSEVPQNLSASRPQDRQFILSSKKLLLSDSGFYLCAWSVVGASSYEQYFGPGTRLTVT.

The CDR3 DNA reads TGTGCCAGCAGCCAAAAAACGGAGAGGAGCTCTGGAAACACCATATATTTT. Translation: CASSQKTERSSGNTIYF. V is TRBV9 and J is TRBJ1-3, with no clear D. This CDR3 has 17 amino acids. Germline V gene sequence: CDR1 SGDLS, CDR2 YYNGEE. Between the trimmed V and J ends, which lost 4 bases and 0 bases, there was a span of 17 bases.

This clone appeared a few times. The junction departs from germline at one end; a sequencing error may be responsible. J is TRBJ1-1 and V is TRBV15; no definite D call. The CDR3 is made up of 12 amino acids. Germline V lookup: CDR1 LNHNV, CDR2 YYDKDF (reference sequence). The CDR3 nucleotides are TGTGCCACCCGCAGGATTGGCACTGAAGCTTTCTTT. It yields the protein CATRRIGTEAFF.

This sequence joins TRBV7-6 and TRBJ1-4, with D hard to call. The CDR3 spans 14 residues. In germline, CDR1 is SGHVS, CDR2 FNYEAQ. V was clipped by 3 bases and J by 8 bases, with 13 bases between them. The CDR3 protein is CASSLGGGLEKLFF. The CDR3 DNA is TGTGCCAGCAGCTTGGGCGGAGGTTTGGAAAAACTGTTTTTT. The full variable domain, its missing parts supplied by reference TRBV7-6 and TRBJ1-4, is GAGVSQSPRYKVTKRGQDVALRCDPISGHVSLYWYRQALGQGPEFLTYFNYEAQQDKSGLPNDRFSAERPEGSISTLTIQRTEQRDSAMYRCASSLGGGLEKLFFGSGTQLSVL.

CDR3 protein: CASSEVEAAWYSPLHF. The CDR3 DNA follows: TGTGCCAGCAGTGAGGTCGAAGCCGCGTGGTATTCACCCCTCCACTTT. The chain employs TRBV6-1 and TRBJ1-6; D unresolved. Trimming took off 3 bases at V and 8 bases at J, with 17 bases between the two ends. The CDR3 totals 16 residues. The germline V gene encodes CDR1 MNHNS and CDR2 SASEGT.

V gene TRBV30 combines with J gene TRBJ2-2; D is unresolved. V was trimmed by 0 bases and J by 4 bases, leaving 21 bases between them. The CDR3 runs to 18 residues. CDR1 is GTSNPN and CDR2 is SVGIG in the germline V gene (reference sequence). CDR3 loop: CAWSVVFGREGFTGELFF. The DNA of the CDR3 is TGTGCCTGGAGTGTCGTATTTGGCCGAGAAGGATTCACCGGGGAGCTGTTTTTT.

V and J are TRBV10-2 and TRBJ1-1; the D is unclear. The CDR3 is 12 residues long. Germline V gene data show CDR1 as WSHSY and CDR2 as SAAADI. V was pared by 6 bases and J by 1 base, with 6 bases between. The CDR3 coding sequence is TGCGCCAGCAGCACAGAGAACACTGAAGCTTTCTTT. Amino acid sequence: CASSTENTEAFF.

This clone was detected only a few times. The chain employs TRBV30 and TRBJ1-1; D gene unclear. V shed 5 bases and J shed 5 bases, with 6 bases lying between them. Per the germline V gene, CDR1 is GTSNPN and CDR2 is SVGIG (reference sequence). There are 10 residues in the CDR3. The CDR3 nucleotides read TGTGCCTGGGAGGAGACTGAAGCTTTCTTT. Residues: CAWEETEAFF.

This clone appeared a few times. The chain recombines TRBV28 with TRBJ2-7; a weak D match, TRBD2 (5 bases). The ends were cut back, 4 bases at V and 2 bases at J, with 12 bases in the middle. Germline V CDR1 and CDR2: MDHEN, SYDVKM. This CDR3 comprises 14 residues. For the CDR3, the DNA is TGTGCCAGCAGTTCGGTCGTCGGGACCTACGAGCAGTACTTC. Protein product: CASSSVVGTYEQYF.

J is TRBJ1-3 and V is TRBV7-8, with D perhaps TRBD1 (6 bases). Germline CDR1 reads SGHVS; CDR2 reads FQNEAQ. V was shortened by 5 bases and J by 0 bases, with 11 bases between the two germline ends. CDR3 length: 15 residues. The chain's CDR3 is CASSQGGGSGNTIYF. CDR3 nucleotide sequence: TGTGCCAGCAGCCAAGGAGGGGGCTCTGGAAACACCATATATTTT.

V usage is TRBV10-3 and J usage is TRBJ2-7; D not resolved. The germline gives CDR1 ENHRY, CDR2 SYGVKD. The CDR3 contains 15 residues. V lost 3 bases and J 6 bases, leaving 18 bases between the germline ends. CDR3 coding DNA: TGTGCCATCAGTGACCTCGACGGTACTAACCCCGAGCAGTACTTC. The encoded protein is CAISDLDGTNPEQYF.

The chain has TRBV11-2 and TRBJ1-1; D possibly corresponds to TRBD1 (5 bases). Germline CDR1 is SGHAT and CDR2 is FQNNGV. The CDR3 length is 13 residues. V was shortened by 8 bases and J by 3 bases, with 13 bases between the two germline ends. This CDR3 reads CASGGLEDTEAFF. CDR3 sequence (DNA): TGTGCCAGCGGGGGGTTAGAAGACACTGAAGCTTTCTTT.

This clone has just a few counts. The J gene is TRBJ2-1, the V gene TRBV6-4; TRBD1 aligns across 11 bases. Germline CDR1 MRHNA, CDR2 SNTAGT. CDR3 size: 14 residues. After removal of 5 bases from V and 10 bases from J, the junction contained 7 bases not matched to a gene. The CDR3 region has the DNA TGTGCCAGCAGTTCCGGGACAGGGGGTTACGAGCAGTTCTTC. Protein: CASSSGTGGYEQFF.